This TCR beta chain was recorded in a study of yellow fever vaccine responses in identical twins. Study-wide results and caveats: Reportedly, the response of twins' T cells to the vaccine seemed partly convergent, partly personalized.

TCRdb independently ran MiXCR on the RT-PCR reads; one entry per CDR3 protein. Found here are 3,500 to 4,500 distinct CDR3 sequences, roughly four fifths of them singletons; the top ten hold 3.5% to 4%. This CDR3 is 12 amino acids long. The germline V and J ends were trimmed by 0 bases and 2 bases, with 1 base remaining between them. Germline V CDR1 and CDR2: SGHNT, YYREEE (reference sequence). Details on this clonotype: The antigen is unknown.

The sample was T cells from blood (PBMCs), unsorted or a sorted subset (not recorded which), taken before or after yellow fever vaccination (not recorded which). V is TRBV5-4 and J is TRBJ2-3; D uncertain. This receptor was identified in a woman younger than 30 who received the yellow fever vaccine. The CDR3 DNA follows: TGTGCCAGCAGCTTGGACACAGATACGCAGTATTTT. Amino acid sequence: CASSLDTDTQYF.